This T cell receptor (beta chain) was captured by sequencing in a study of neurological immune-mediated disorders. The CDR3 length is 16 residues. Per the germline V gene, CDR1 is KGHDR and CDR2 is SFDVKD. The V end lost 0 bases, the J end lost 5 bases, and 13 bases lay between the germline ends. This clonotype showed up many times. Its antigen is unknown. Study-wide results and limits: No sharing of CDR3 amino acid sequences was observed among expanded clones across subjects, suggesting private repertoires in all groups.

The healthy controls volunteered at a blood bank in Maryland, USA. It was by 5'RACE with 10-nucleotide random UMIs that the cDNA was made. In each sequencing run, over 160 million TCR-beta sequences were generated from 15-18 subjects. TCRdb processed the 5' RACE reads anew with MiXCR; each CDR3 protein has one entry. The table records tens of thousands of distinct CDR3 sequences, 13% to 15% of them present only once. The chain combines TRBV24-1 with TRBJ2-1; D assignment may be TRBD1 or TRBD2 (5 bases each). Input material: PBMCs. This TCR derives from a woman aged 45 to 65 in good health. The CDR3 DNA is TGTGCCACCAGTGATTTGAGGTTTGGGGGAAACAATGAGCAGTTCTTC. Translation gives CATSDLRFGGNNEQFF.